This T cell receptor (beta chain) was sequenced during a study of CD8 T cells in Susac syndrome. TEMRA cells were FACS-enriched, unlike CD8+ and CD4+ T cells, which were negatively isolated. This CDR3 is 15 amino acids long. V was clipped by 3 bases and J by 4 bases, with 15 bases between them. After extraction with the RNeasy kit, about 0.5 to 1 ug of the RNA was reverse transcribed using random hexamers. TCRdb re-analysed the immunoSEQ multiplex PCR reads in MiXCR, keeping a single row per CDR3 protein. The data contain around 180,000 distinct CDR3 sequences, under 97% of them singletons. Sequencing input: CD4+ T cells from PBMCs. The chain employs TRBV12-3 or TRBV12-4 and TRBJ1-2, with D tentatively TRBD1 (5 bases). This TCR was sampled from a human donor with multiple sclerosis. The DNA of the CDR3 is TGTGCCAGCAGTTTTTCTTCCCGGGACGGCTATGGCTACACCTTC. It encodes CASSFSSRDGYGYTF.